This TCR beta chain stems from a study of T cells in Graves' hyperthyroidism and ophthalmopathy. Points from the study as a whole: Model output signaled ophthalmopathy a median 6.5 months ahead of onset.

Germline V gene data show CDR1 as DFQATT and CDR2 as SNEGSKA (reference sequence). The ends were cut back, 3 bases at V and 4 bases at J, with 10 bases in the middle. The CDR3 is 13 amino acids. If no ophthalmopathy progression occurred within 18 months, Graves' hyperthyroidism was stable. As to this clonotype: Its antigen is unknown.

Using RNA transcripts as the source, TCR beta CDR3 regions were amplified. Researchers ran a first-round RT-PCR on the TCR CDR3 using the HTBI primer set. TCRdb redid the calling of the multiplex PCR reads with MiXCR, one entry per CDR3 protein. The table lists tens of thousands of distinct CDR3 sequences, less than 65% of them singletons. The chain links TRBV20-1 to TRBJ1-5; the D gene is possibly TRBD1 (6 bases). The TCR originated in a man between 18 and 35 years old with Graves' hyperthyroidism. Sequencing was performed on peripheral blood or thyroid tissue (not recorded which). CDR3 loop: CSARDSLNQPQHF. CDR3 nucleotides: TGCAGTGCTAGGGACAGCTTAAATCAGCCCCAGCATTTT.